This TCR beta chain stems from a study of Graves' ophthalmopathy and Graves' hyperthyroidism. Notes on the study in general: Ophthalmopathy progression was predicted with 70.59% sensitivity and about 74% specificity.

This clonotype was recorded at least ten times. Its specificity is not known. Germline V gene lookup returns CDR1 MNHEY and CDR2 SVGAGI. This CDR3 is built from 12 residues. Deletions cut 2 bases from V and 8 bases from J, with 9 bases between. Amplification of TCR beta CDR3 regions used RNA transcripts. Second-round multiplex PCR came after first-round RT-PCR with HTBI primers. From the multiplex PCR reads, TCRdb called clonotypes with MiXCR, one entry per CDR3 protein. The table has a few hundred thousand distinct CDR3 sequences, under 45% seen once; the top ten hold around 4.6%. Sequenced material: peripheral blood or thyroid tissue (not recorded which). The chain links TRBV6-5 to TRBJ1-1; no clear D gene. The sequence was collected from an adult man with Graves' hyperthyroidism. Here the CDR3 DNA reads TGTGCCAGCAGTTACGTCGCGGGAGAAGCTTTCTTT. Its translation is CASSYVAGEAFF.